This T cell receptor (beta chain) was sequenced for a study of shared clonotypes between healthy human individuals. There are 14 residues in the CDR3. V shed 7 bases and J 6 bases; nucleotides not matched to a gene: 11. Per germline, CDR1 SQVTM and CDR2 ANQGSEA. Naive-designated CD8 cells lacked CD45RO, were positively enriched for CCR7, and omitted terminally differentiated effector memory CD45RA+ cells. The assay was immunoSEQ multiplex PCR, and TCRdb's table has in-frame clones only and misses some. The sample lists 550,000 to 750,000 clones; 95% were seen once. Sample: naive CD8+ T cells sorted from blood. The chain employs TRBV29-1 and TRBJ2-1; TRBD1 agrees at 8 bases. The clonotype originates from a woman in her thirties in good health. CDR3 sequence (DNA): TGCAGCGCTACGACAGGGGTGGGTATCAATGAGCAGTTCTTC. Its translation is CSATTGVGINEQFF.